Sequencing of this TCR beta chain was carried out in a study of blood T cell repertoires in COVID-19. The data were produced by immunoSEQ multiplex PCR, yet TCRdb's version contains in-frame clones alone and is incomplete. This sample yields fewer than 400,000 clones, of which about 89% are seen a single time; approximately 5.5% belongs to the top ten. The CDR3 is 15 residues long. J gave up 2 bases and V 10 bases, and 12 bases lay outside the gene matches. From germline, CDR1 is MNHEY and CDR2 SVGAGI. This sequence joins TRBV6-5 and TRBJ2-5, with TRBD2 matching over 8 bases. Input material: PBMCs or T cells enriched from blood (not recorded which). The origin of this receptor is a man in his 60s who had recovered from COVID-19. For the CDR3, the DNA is TGTGCCACCTCTAGGAGTAGCGGGATACAAGAGACCCAGTACTTC. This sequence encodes CATSRSSGIQETQYF.